Reported below is one T cell receptor (beta chain). Its antigen is unidentified. CDR3 length: 14 residues. Germline values: CDR1 WNHNN, CDR2 SYGVQD (reference sequence). V was pared by 10 bases and J by 2 bases, with 7 bases of the junction left unmatched. The entry originates in a study of Ad26.COV2.S vaccination and SARS-CoV-2 variants. As for the study in general: A participant enrolled in the COV1001 Ad26.COV2.S trial arm provided the sample. Ad26.COV2.S shots went into the muscle once or twice, 56 days apart.

Generated by immunoSEQ multiplex PCR, the TCRdb table keeps only in-frame clones and is missing some. The repertoire holds around 300,000 clones, with roughly 90% as singletons. Treatment given: 15 to 20 received Ad26.COV2.S at low or high dose, single or two shots; five or six received placebo; per-sample allocation not given. Day 63 after the first vaccine or placebo injection was the time point for sampling. Points from the study as a whole: Analyses of TCR breadth and depth may have underestimated total T cell responses. Reports say spike-specific CD8+ and CD4+ T cell responses covered substantial breadth after vaccination.

The rearrangement uses TRBV10-1 and TRBJ2-3; 9 positions agree with TRBD1. This receptor was taken from a person aged 18 to 65 who received the Ad26.COV2.S COVID-19 vaccine or a placebo. The sequencing used peripheral blood, collected in a trial of Ad26.COV2.S vaccine versus placebo. The CDR3 loop is CATKGQGPTDTQYF. The CDR3 bases are TGCGCCACTAAGGGACAGGGACCCACAGATACGCAGTATTTT.